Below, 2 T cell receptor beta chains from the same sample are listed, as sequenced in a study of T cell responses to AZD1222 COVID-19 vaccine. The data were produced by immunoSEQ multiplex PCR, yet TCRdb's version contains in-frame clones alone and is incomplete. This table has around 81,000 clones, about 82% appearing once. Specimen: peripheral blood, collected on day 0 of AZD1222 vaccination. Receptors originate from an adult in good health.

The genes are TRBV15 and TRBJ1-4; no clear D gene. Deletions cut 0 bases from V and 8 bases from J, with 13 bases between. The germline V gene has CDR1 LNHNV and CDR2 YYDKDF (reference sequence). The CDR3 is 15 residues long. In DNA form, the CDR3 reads TGTGCCACCAGCAGAGATCTTGGGGAGGCGGAAAAACTGTTTTTT. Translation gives CATSRDLGEAEKLFF.

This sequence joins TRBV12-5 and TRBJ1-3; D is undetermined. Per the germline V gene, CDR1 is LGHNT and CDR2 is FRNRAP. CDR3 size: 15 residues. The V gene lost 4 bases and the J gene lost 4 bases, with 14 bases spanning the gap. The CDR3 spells CASGSPRGMGNTIYF. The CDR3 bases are TGTGCTAGTGGTTCCCCTAGAGGGATGGGAAACACCATATATTTT.